Each of the 11 T cell receptor beta chains below was sequenced from the same sample in a study of blood T cells in healthy people across ages (dated by TCRdb to between 2014 and 2017). The library was generated by 5' RACE. The reads were generated on an Illumina HiSeq 2500. A second PCR of about 6 to 11 cycles was performed with a sample-barcoded 5' primer and a J-beta primer mix. TCRdb reprocessing: public reads trimmed at Q25 with fastp, clones called with MiXCR, in-frame beta chains kept. Every distinct CDR3 protein forms one entry, paired with its most common genes and DNA. This sample is represented by over 1,200,000 distinct CDR3 sequences; around 59% of them were singletons. 6.7% of the sample is in the top ten clones. Sequencing was done on a sample of blood. These receptors originate from a man aged 18 to 30 in good health.

V is TRBV14 and J is TRBJ2-1; D gene uncertain. Near its end, the DNA agrees better with TRBJ2-7, so the J call may be wrong. CDR3 length: 16 residues. Germline lookup yields CDR1 SGHDN and CDR2 FVKESK. As DNA, the CDR3 is TGTGCCAGCAGCCAATGGTACTCCCTCTCCTACAATGAGCAGTACTTC. It specifies CASSQWYSLSYNEQYF.

The V and J genes are TRBV20-1 and TRBJ2-4; D not resolved. Trimming left V 4 bases short and J 7 bases short, with 14 bases between. This CDR3 has 13 residues. Germline V lookup: CDR1 DFQATT, CDR2 SNEGSKA (reference sequence). The CDR3 DNA reads TGCAGTGCTACCGAAGCTAGGACGAACATTCAGTACTTC. Amino acid sequence: CSATEARTNIQYF.

This sequence joins TRBV9 and TRBJ1-4; D possibly corresponds to TRBD1 (5 bases). The V gene's germline CDR1 is SGDLS and CDR2 YYNGEE. The CDR3 extends over 14 amino acids. The V end lost 3 bases, the J end lost 6 bases, and 12 bases lay between the germline ends. For the CDR3, the DNA is TGTGCCAGCAGCGCCGGGACTATCGATGAAAAACTGTTTTTT. Translated: CASSAGTIDEKLFF.

This clonotype turned up a few times. The V and J genes are TRBV7-9 and TRBJ2-7, with 7 nucleotides matching TRBD1. The CDR3 is 14 amino acids. Germline assignment: CDR1 SEHNR and CDR2 FQNEAQ (reference sequence). The V segment lost 4 bases and the J segment 3 bases; nucleotides outside the gene matches: 6. The CDR3 nucleotides read TGTGCCAGCAGCTCCCGGGACAGCGTCTACGAGCAGTACTTC. It specifies CASSSRDSVYEQYF. The full variable domain, in which reference TRBV7-9 and TRBJ2-7 provide the parts outside the CDR3, is DTGVSQNPRHKITKRGQNVTFRCDPISEHNRLYWYRQTLGQGPEFLTYFQNEAQLEKSRLLSDRFSAERPKGSFSTLEIQRTEQGDSAMYLCASSSRDSVYEQYFGPGTRLTVT.

In its sample, this clonotype was seen a few times. V usage is TRBV11-1 and J usage is TRBJ2-2, with no clear D. The CDR3 is 12 residues long. V lost 5 bases and J 4 bases, leaving 5 bases between the germline ends. The germline V gene has CDR1 SGHAT and CDR2 FQDESV (reference sequence). The CDR3 here is CASSRFTGELFF. In DNA, the CDR3 is TGTGCCAGCAGCAGGTTCACCGGGGAGCTGTTTTTT.

V and J are TRBV2 and TRBJ2-1; 9 bases agree with TRBD2. Germline V CDR1 and CDR2: SNHLY, FYNNEI. V trimming: 4 bases; J trimming: 4 bases; junction bases outside the gene matches: 5. This CDR3 contains 15 residues. The CDR3 nucleotides read TGTGCCAGCAGTGTACGGAGCGGGAGGTACAATGAGCAGTTCTTC. Translating it yields CASSVRSGRYNEQFF. The entire variable domain, with the rest obtained from reference TRBV2 and TRBJ2-1, is as follows: EPEVTQTPSHQVTQMGQEVILRCVPISNHLYFYWYRQILGQKVEFLVSFYNNEISEKSEIFDDQFSVERPDGSNFTLKIRSTKLEDSAMYFCASSVRSGRYNEQFFGPGTRLTVL.

This chain uses TRBV4-1 with TRBJ2-1, with 10 bases matching TRBD2. This CDR3 is built from 16 residues. Per germline, CDR1 MGHRA and CDR2 YSYEKL. Trimming cost V 3 bases and J 6 bases; bases outside gene matches: 8. CDR3 nucleotides: TGCGCCAGCAGCCATTACCTAGCGGGAGAGGTCAATGAGCAGTTCTTC. This codes for CASSHYLAGEVNEQFF.

The V gene is TRBV18, the J gene TRBJ1-4, with D hard to call. V shed 3 bases and J shed 0 bases, with 11 bases lying between them. The CDR3 consists of 16 residues. The germline gives CDR1 KGHSH, CDR2 LQKENI. The CDR3 nucleotides are TGTGCCAGCTCACCGGTTACCCTTGCAACTAATGAAAAACTGTTTTTT. It specifies CASSPVTLATNEKLFF.

The chain has TRBV5-6 and TRBJ2-1; no firm D call. The CDR3 covers 15 residues. The germline V and J ends were trimmed by 0 bases and 0 bases, with 7 bases remaining between them. Per germline, CDR1 SGHDT and CDR2 YYEEEE. In DNA, the CDR3 is TGTGCCAGCAGCTTGGGGCGGTTCTCCTACAATGAGCAGTTCTTC. Protein: CASSLGRFSYNEQFF. The entire variable domain, with the rest obtained from reference TRBV5-6 and TRBJ2-1, is as follows: DAGVTQSPTHLIKTRGQQVTLRCSPKSGHDTVSWYQQALGQGPQFIFQYYEEEERQRGNFPDRFSGHQFPNYSSELNVNALLLGDSALYLCASSLGRFSYNEQFFGPGTRLTVL.

This clonotype was counted once. V is TRBV4-1 and J is TRBJ2-5; no definite D call. The CDR3 runs 14 residues. Trimming cost V 2 bases and J 2 bases, with 9 bases left between them. Germline-derived CDR1 and CDR2 are MGHRA and YSYEKL. The CDR3 is CASSQRLPQETQYF. CDR3 DNA sequence: TGCGCCAGCAGCCAAAGACTTCCTCAAGAGACCCAGTACTTC.

This clonotype was detected a few times. This rearrangement joins TRBV4-2 to TRBJ2-7; TRBD2 is a possible D gene (6 bases). Per germline, CDR1 LGHNA and CDR2 YNFKEQ. The CDR3 has 14 amino acids. V lost 4 bases, J lost 5 bases, and 15 bases lay in between. CDR3: CASSPSGTDNEQYF. The DNA of the CDR3 is TGTGCCAGCAGCCCCTCCGGGACTGACAACGAGCAGTACTTC.